A single sample is the source of the 27 T cell receptor beta chains below, sequenced in a study of tumor-infiltrating lymphocytes in primary liver carcinoma. The authors took blood RNA from unsorted whole blood and also extracted germline DNA. Starting material of about 0.45 ug total RNA yielded TCR beta cDNA via a constant-region primer. Researchers made the TCR beta libraries by running three nested multiplex PCR rounds with slightly modified ARM-PCR. Use of TRBV1-TRBV30 forward primers with a C-beta reverse primer characterized the first two PCR rounds, which lasted nine to eleven cycles each. MiXCR was run by TCRdb on the multiplex PCR reads, yielding one entry per CDR3 protein. The sample has just over 300,000 distinct CDR3 sequences, more than 55% seen once; the top ten hold 15% to 20%. The sequencing input was peripheral blood. Receptor source: a woman in her twenties or thirties with primary liver carcinoma and hepatitis B virus infection.

The chain links TRBV18 to TRBJ2-7; D is tentatively TRBD1 or TRBD2 (5 bases each). Trimming left V 3 bases short and J 5 bases short, with 20 bases between. Looked up from germline, CDR1 is KGHSH and CDR2 is LQKENI. This CDR3 comprises 16 residues. This chain's CDR3 is CASSPIGGDPRNEQYF. The CDR3 DNA is TGTGCCAGCTCACCCATCGGTGGGGACCCCCGTAACGAGCAGTACTTC.

Points on this clonotype: One end of the junction does not line up with germline, which may come from a read error. The DNA of the CDR3 is TGTGCCAACAGCTTAGTAAGCGGGACCTACGAGCAGTACTTC. Translation: CANSLVSGTYEQYF. The chain links TRBV11-2 to TRBJ2-7, with 7 bases that match TRBD2. CDR1 is SGHAT and CDR2 is FQNNGV in the germline V gene. The CDR3 is 14 amino acids.

In regard to this clonotype: A much larger clone differs by one base, so this may be a read error. The chain links TRBV29-1 to TRBJ2-5; D tentatively fits TRBD1 or TRBD2 (5 bases each). This CDR3 has 13 amino acids. Germline assignment: CDR1 SQVTM and CDR2 ANQGSEA. The DNA of the CDR3 is TGCAGCGTGCCCAGTCAGGGTAGGGAGACCCTGTACTTC. This codes for CSVPSQGRETLYF.

This clonotype was observed a handful of times. Germline is not matched at one junction end, which may reflect a read error. V usage is TRBV6-2 or TRBV6-3 and J usage is TRBJ2-5; either TRBD1 or TRBD2 may fit D (7 bases each). Germline-derived CDR1 and CDR2 are MNHEY and SVGEGT. The CDR3 extends over 17 amino acids. This CDR3 reads CASSYDRASGRGETQYF. The CDR3 coding sequence is TGTGCTAGCAGTTACGACAGGGCTAGCGGACGGGGAGAGACCCAGTACTTC.

Of note for this clonotype: In this CDR3 the conserved last residue, phenylalanine or tryptophan, is missing, so a read error is likely. The rearrangement joins TRBV6-2 or TRBV6-3 to TRBJ2-3; D remains unclear. Germline V gene data show CDR1 as MNHEY and CDR2 as SVGEGT. V dropped 6 bases and J dropped 7 bases, with 23 bases sitting between them. The CDR3 covers 16 residues. The CDR3: CASSSPTHGKTHTQYI. For the CDR3, the DNA is TGTGCCAGCAGCTCCCCTACACATGGCAAGACGCATACGCAGTATATT.

This chain joins TRBV28 and TRBJ2-2, with D possibly TRBD2 on 6 matching bases. V was cut by 6 bases and J by 0 bases, with 8 bases left in between. Germline CDR1 and CDR2: MDHEN and SYDVKM. The CDR3 spans 14 residues. In DNA, the CDR3 is TGTGCCAGCAGGTCGGGGGCGAACACCGGGGAGCTGTTTTTT. Protein: CASRSGANTGELFF.

This chain's CDR3 is CASSGQTDTQYF. CDR3 DNA sequence: TGTGCCAGCAGTGGTCAGACAGATACGCAGTATTTT. The rearrangement joins TRBV2 to TRBJ2-3; D remains ambiguous. Deletions cut 4 bases from V and 3 bases from J, with 5 bases between. This CDR3 has 12 residues. CDR1 SNHLY and CDR2 FYNNEI come from the germline V gene. The variable domain in full, with the rest retrieved from reference TRBV2 and TRBJ2-3, is EPEVTQTPSHQVTQMGQEVILRCVPISNHLYFYWYRQILGQKVEFLVSFYNNEISEKSEIFDDQFSVERPDGSNFTLKIRSTKLEDSAMYFCASSGQTDTQYFGPGTRLTVL.

This clonotype has a single count. This chain links TRBV11-1 with TRBJ2-1, with TRBD2 matching 7 bases. The CDR3 runs 15 residues. The germline gives CDR1 SGHAT, CDR2 FQDESV (reference sequence). The CDR3 region is CISSLPGVAGNEQFF. CDR3 nucleotides: TGTATCAGCAGCTTACCTGGAGTAGCGGGTAATGAGCAGTTCTTC.

This clonotype was recorded many times. This rearrangement joins TRBV6-1 to TRBJ1-5; D unresolved. The CDR3 contains 14 residues. Trimming pared 2 bases from V and 8 bases from J, leaving 13 bases between. Germline V gene lookup returns CDR1 MNHNS and CDR2 SASEGT. CDR3 in DNA: TGTGCCAGCAGTGAAAGGCCTGGGAAGGAGCCCCAGCATTTT. This encodes CASSERPGKEPQHF.

This chain uses TRBV11-2 with TRBJ2-3; D not certain. The CDR3 consists of 15 residues. V shed 6 bases and J shed 0 bases, with 13 bases lying between them. Germline lookup yields CDR1 SGHAT and CDR2 FQNNGV. CDR3 in amino acids: CASSLRGRSTDTQYF. For the CDR3, the DNA is TGTGCCAGCAGTTTACGCGGCAGAAGCACAGATACGCAGTATTTT. Full variable domain (rest looked up from reference TRBV11-2 and TRBJ2-3): EAGVAQSPRYKIIEKRQSVAFWCNPISGHATLYWYQQILGQGPKLLIQFQNNGVVDDSQLPKDRFSAERLKGVDSTLKIQPAKLEDSAVYLCASSLRGRSTDTQYFGPGTRLTVL.

The J gene is TRBJ1-1, the V gene TRBV6-5; D might be TRBD1 (5 bases). The germline V and J ends were trimmed by 5 bases and 0 bases, with 28 bases remaining between them. The CDR3 extends over 20 amino acids. Germline CDR1 is MNHEY and CDR2 is SVGAGI. CDR3 amino acids: CASSPGVGAGKIGVNTEAFF. The CDR3 bases are TGTGCCAGCAGTCCGGGGGTTGGGGCAGGGAAGATCGGGGTGAACACTGAAGCTTTCTTT.

In this sample, this clonotype turned up a few times. V usage is TRBV28 and J usage is TRBJ2-1; 8 bases fit TRBD1. The length of the CDR3 is 13 residues. The V segment lost 9 bases and the J segment 5 bases; nucleotides outside the gene matches: 6. CDR1 is MDHEN, CDR2 SYDVKM, per germline. CDR3: CASRTGLNNEQFF. The CDR3 DNA reads TGTGCCAGTCGGACAGGGCTAAACAATGAGCAGTTCTTC.

Of note for this clonotype: At one end the junction does not follow the germline gene, possibly because of a read error. The genes are TRBV7-9 and TRBJ2-1; 10 positions match TRBD2. Germline V gene data show CDR1 as SEHNR and CDR2 as FQNEAQ (reference sequence). CDR3 length equals 17 residues. As DNA, the CDR3 is TGTGTCAGCAACTTAAGACTAGCGGGTGCGGTTGCCAATGAGCAGTTCTTC. Protein: CVSNLRLAGAVANEQFF.

About this clonotype: At one of its ends the junction is not consistent with the germline gene, which may arise from a read error. J is TRBJ1-2 and V is TRBV4-1; no clear D gene. Germline V gene lookup returns CDR1 MGHRA and CDR2 YSYEKL. This CDR3 region has 15 residues. CDR3 coding DNA: TGCGCCAGCAGCCAAGTTGGCGGGCGGAACTATGGCTGCACCTTC. It codes for CASSQVGGRNYGCTF.

V usage is TRBV5-4 and J usage is TRBJ2-5; 7 positions agree with TRBD1. The trim removed 0 bases at V and 2 bases at J, leaving 10 bases unmatched. This CDR3 contains 17 residues. The germline CDR1 and CDR2 sequences are SGHNT and YYREEE (reference sequence). CDR3 protein: CASSLDLGTGVQETQYF. The CDR3 region has the DNA TGTGCCAGCAGCTTGGATCTAGGTACAGGGGTGCAAGAGACCCAGTACTTC. Filled out from reference TRBV5-4 and TRBJ2-5, the complete variable domain reads ETGVTQSPTHLIKTRGQQVTLRCSSQSGHNTVSWYQQALGQGPQFIFQYYREEENGRGNFPPRFSGLQFPNYSSELNVNALELDDSALYLCASSLDLGTGVQETQYFGPGTRLLVL.

This chain connects TRBV6-2 or TRBV6-3 to TRBJ2-1; 9 nucleotides match TRBD2. Germline V CDR1 and CDR2: MNHEY, SVGEGT. V lost 4 bases to trimming and J lost 3 bases; unmatched junction nucleotides: 19. The CDR3 is 20 amino acids. CDR3 sequence reads: CASSFDPGTSLGSFYNEQFF. Written as DNA, the CDR3 is TGTGCCAGCAGTTTCGACCCCGGGACTAGCCTCGGTTCGTTCTACAATGAGCAGTTCTTC.

As for this clonotype: One junction end does not reproduce the germline sequence, and a read error may be involved. This chain uses TRBV11-2 with TRBJ1-2; perhaps TRBD1 as D (6 bases). This CDR3 contains 14 residues. Germline V gene lookup returns CDR1 SGHAT and CDR2 FQNNGV. CDR3 in DNA: TGTGCCAACAGCTTGTCTCCCTCAGGGGAAGGCTACACCTTC. It codes for CANSLSPSGEGYTF.

This clonotype occurred many times. The chain recombines TRBV6-5 with TRBJ1-5; D is uncertain. CDR1 and CDR2 (germline): MNHEY, SVGAGI. V was clipped by 6 bases and J by 6 bases, with 12 bases between them. The CDR3 totals 13 residues. This CDR3 reads CASSPNGFQPQHF. The CDR3 DNA sequence: TGTGCCAGCAGCCCCAATGGGTTTCAGCCCCAGCATTTT.

The table lists this clonotype with a few counts. CDR3 residues: CASSLRLAGGPDTQYF. The CDR3 bases are TGTGCCAGCAGCCTCCGACTAGCGGGAGGCCCAGATACGCAGTATTTT. This chain joins TRBV13 and TRBJ2-3, with 13 bases lining up with TRBD2. CDR3 length equals 16 residues. J was trimmed by 4 bases and V by 5 bases; bases with no gene match: 6. CDR1 is PRHDT and CDR2 is FYEKMQ in the germline V gene (reference sequence).

This clonotype was seen many times. The rearrangement joins TRBV12-3 or TRBV12-4 to TRBJ2-7; D may be TRBD1 (6 bases). The V and J ends lost 3 bases and 5 bases respectively, with 8 bases between them. The CDR3 totals 12 residues. CDR3 in amino acids: CASSLTGHEQYF. DNA for the CDR3: TGTGCCAGCAGTTTGACAGGTCACGAGCAGTACTTC.

J is TRBJ2-5 and V is TRBV28; D perhaps matches TRBD2 (6 bases). The V gene lost 4 bases and the J gene lost 5 bases, with 17 bases spanning the gap. Per germline, CDR1 MDHEN and CDR2 SYDVKM. The CDR3 is 15 amino acids. The CDR3 is CASSSRRGSWETQYF. CDR3 DNA: TGTGCCAGCAGTTCCAGGAGGGGATCGTGGGAGACCCAGTACTTC.

On this clonotype: Compared with germline, one end of the junction differs, possibly owing to a read error. The chain links TRBV6-2 or TRBV6-3 to TRBJ2-2; 9 bases are a match to TRBD2. Germline V gives CDR1 MNHEY, CDR2 SVGEGT. This CDR3 comprises 15 residues. The CDR3 region has the DNA TGTACCAGCAGTCCGGGACTAGCAGGCACCGGGGAGCTGTTTTTT. As protein: CTSSPGLAGTGELFF.

Comment on this clonotype: One junction end disagrees with the germline gene, perhaps due to a read error. J is TRBJ1-2 and V is TRBV11-2, with D possibly matching TRBD1 (6 bases). The CDR3 runs 15 residues. The germline CDR1 and CDR2 sequences are SGHAT and FQNNGV. CDR3 region: CVSNLRRGGSYGYTF. The CDR3 region has the DNA TGTGTCAGCAACTTAAGAAGAGGGGGTAGCTATGGCTACACCTTC.

This clonotype has just a few counts. The V and J genes are TRBV4-2 and TRBJ2-1, with TRBD2 as a possible D gene (6 bases). Germline V lookup: CDR1 LGHNA, CDR2 YNFKEQ. This CDR3 contains 16 residues. With 2 bases removed from V and 0 bases from J, the gap between germline ends came to 11 bases. The CDR3 nucleotides read TGTGCCAGCAGCCAACAACCCGGGGGCTCCTACAATGAGCAGTTCTTC. It yields the protein CASSQQPGGSYNEQFF.

Comments on this clonotype: A much larger clone sits a single nucleotide away, making a read error possible. The J gene is TRBJ2-5, the V gene TRBV4-1, with a possible D match to TRBD2 (5 bases). From germline, CDR1 is MGHRA and CDR2 YSYEKL. V was cut by 2 bases and J by 3 bases, with 16 bases left in between. CDR3 size: 16 residues. This CDR3 is CASSQPTRVSKETQYF. CDR3 nucleotides: TGCGCCAGCAGCCAACCTACTAGGGTGTCTAAAGAGACCCAGTACTTC.

There are many counts of this clonotype. The chain links TRBV4-3 to TRBJ2-7; unclear D gene. The CDR3 has 17 residues. Germline loops: CDR1 LGHNA, CDR2 YSLEER. Trimming removed 0 bases from V and 1 base from J, with 16 bases in between. CDR3 sequence: CASSQDYRADLSYEQYF. The CDR3 DNA reads TGCGCCAGCAGCCAAGATTATCGGGCGGACCTGTCCTACGAGCAGTACTTC.

The DNA of the CDR3 is TGCGCCAGCAGCCAAGGGACTAACGGGAGCCTCAATGAGCAGTTCTTC. This sequence encodes CASSQGTNGSLNEQFF. V usage is TRBV4-1 and J usage is TRBJ2-1, with D possibly matching TRBD2 (6 bases). V was pared by 1 base and J by 6 bases, with 16 bases between. In germline, CDR1 is MGHRA, CDR2 YSYEKL. The CDR3 runs to 16 residues.